This is a list of T cell receptor beta chains from one sample in a study of OX40 agonist ivuxolimab in advanced cancers. Sequenced by immunoSEQ multiplex PCR; TCRdb stores in-frame clones only, minus some. The table includes fewer than 85,000 clones, around 80% detected once. Sample: CD4+ or CD8+ T cells sorted from blood, taken in a trial of the OX40 agonist ivuxolimab. These receptors were taken from an adult with an advanced solid tumor such as melanoma, head and neck, liver or kidney cancer. Both conserved end residues are part of each CDR3. The D gene is left open where the match is weak. Part of the rows lack a size; the others show once, few, many or a class for expanded clones.

V gene: TRBV7-8
J gene: TRBJ2-1
D gene: NA
clone size: once
CDR3 length: 15
CDR3 DNA: TGTGCCAGCAGCTTAGGGGGACTTTCCTACAATGAGCAGTTCTTC
CDR3 protein: CASSLGGLSYNEQFF

V gene: TRBV4-1
J gene: TRBJ2-7
D gene: NA
clone size: NA
CDR3 length: 12
CDR3 DNA: TGCGCCAGCAGCCAAACGGGCTACGAGCAGTACTTC
CDR3 protein: CASSQTGYEQYF

V gene: TRBV2
J gene: TRBJ2-7
D gene: NA
clone size: NA
CDR3 length: 13
CDR3 DNA: TGTGCCAGCAGGAGAGAGGCGGGTTCGGGGCAGTACTTC
CDR3 protein: CASRREAGSGQYF

V gene: TRBV10-3
J gene: TRBJ2-1
D gene: TRBD2
clone size: NA
CDR3 length: 15
CDR3 DNA: TGTGCCATCGGGTTACTAGCGGGGGGGCCCAATGAGCAGTTCTTC
CDR3 protein: CAIGLLAGGPNEQFF

V gene: TRBV7-6
J gene: TRBJ1-1
D gene: NA
clone size: once
CDR3 length: 13
CDR3 DNA: TGTGCCAGCAGCTTATTAGGTTTCGCTGAAGCTTTCTTT
CDR3 protein: CASSLLGFAEAFF

V gene: TRBV15
J gene: TRBJ2-1
D gene: TRBD2
clone size: once
CDR3 length: 15
CDR3 DNA: TGTGCCACCAGCAGAGCTAGCGGGATCTACAATGAGCAGTTCTTC
CDR3 protein: CATSRASGIYNEQFF

V gene: TRBV19
J gene: TRBJ2-2
D gene: TRBD2
clone size: NA
CDR3 length: 15
CDR3 DNA: TGTGCCAGTAGTATTGCGGGAGGCTACACCGGGGAGCTGTTTTTT
CDR3 protein: CASSIAGGYTGELFF

V gene: TRBV5-1
J gene: TRBJ1-6
D gene: TRBD1
clone size: NA
CDR3 length: 14
CDR3 DNA: TGCGCCAGCAGCCGGGGGACAGGGCGTTCACCCCTCCACTTT
CDR3 protein: CASSRGTGRSPLHF

V gene: TRBV19
J gene: TRBJ2-6
D gene: TRBD1
clone size: NA
CDR3 length: 16
CDR3 DNA: TGTGCCAGTAACCCTGGACAGGGGGCTGGGGCCAACGTCCTGACTTTC
CDR3 protein: CASNPGQGAGANVLTF

V gene: TRBV5-1
J gene: TRBJ2-5
D gene: NA
clone size: NA
CDR3 length: 14
CDR3 DNA: TGCGCCAGCAGCTTAGGACCCGAGTCGGAGACCCAGTACTTC
CDR3 protein: CASSLGPESETQYF

V gene: TRBV4-2
J gene: TRBJ2-1
D gene: TRBD1
clone size: NA
CDR3 length: 14
CDR3 DNA: TGTGCCAGCAGCGAGGGGGCCAGGGGGAATGAGCAGTTCTTC
CDR3 protein: CASSEGARGNEQFF